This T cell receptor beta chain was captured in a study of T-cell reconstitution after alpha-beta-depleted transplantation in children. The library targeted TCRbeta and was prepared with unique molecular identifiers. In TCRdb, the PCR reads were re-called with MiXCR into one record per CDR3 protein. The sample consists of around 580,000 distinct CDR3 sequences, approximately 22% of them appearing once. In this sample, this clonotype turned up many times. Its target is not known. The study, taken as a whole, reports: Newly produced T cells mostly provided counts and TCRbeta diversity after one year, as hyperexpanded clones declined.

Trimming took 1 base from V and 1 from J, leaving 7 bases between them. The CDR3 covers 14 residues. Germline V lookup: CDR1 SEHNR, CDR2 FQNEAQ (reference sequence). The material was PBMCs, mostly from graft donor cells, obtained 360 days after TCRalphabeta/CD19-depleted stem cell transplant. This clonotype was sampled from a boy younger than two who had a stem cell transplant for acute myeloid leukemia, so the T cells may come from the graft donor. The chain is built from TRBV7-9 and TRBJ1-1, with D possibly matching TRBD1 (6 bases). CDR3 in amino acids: CASSLGTANTEAFF. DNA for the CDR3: TGTGCCAGCAGCTTAGGGACAGCGAACACTGAAGCTTTCTTT.